This T cell receptor beta chain is from a study of identical twins. Study conclusions and caveats: Abundant beta clonotypes from cord blood had fewer insertions, unlike memory repertoires, which showed none. Analyses of zero insertions could be partly confounded by invariant MAIT and iNKT cells. Where beta out-of-frame sequences were concerned, excess twin sharing was weaker.

CDR3 size: 21 residues. Trimming removed 2 bases from V and 4 bases from J, with 30 bases in between. Per the germline V gene, CDR1 is SGHNT and CDR2 is YYREEE (reference sequence). One entry per CDR3 protein, called by TCRdb with MiXCR from the 5' RACE reads. The data hold a few hundred thousand distinct CDR3 sequences, with roughly an eighth observed a single time. As to this clonotype: Its antigen is as yet unknown.

This sample also appeared in a second study, on yellow fever vaccine responses in identical twins.

The chain is built from TRBV5-4 and TRBJ2-2; D is tentatively TRBD1 or TRBD2 (5 bases each). The sequenced material came from CD4+ T cells sorted from blood. The source of this sequence is a woman aged 18-29 years in good health. CDR3 sequence: CASSLRFQTNRFWGTTGELFF. CDR3 DNA sequence: TGTGCCAGCAGCTTACGTTTTCAAACCAACAGATTTTGGGGGACCACCGGGGAGCTGTTTTTT.